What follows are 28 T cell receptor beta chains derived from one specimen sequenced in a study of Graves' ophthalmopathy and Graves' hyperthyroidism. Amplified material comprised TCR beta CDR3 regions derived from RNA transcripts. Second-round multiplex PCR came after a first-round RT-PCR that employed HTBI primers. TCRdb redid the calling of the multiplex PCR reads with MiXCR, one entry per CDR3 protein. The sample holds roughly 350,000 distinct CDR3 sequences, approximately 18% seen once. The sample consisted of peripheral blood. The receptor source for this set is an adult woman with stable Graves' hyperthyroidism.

DNA for the CDR3: TGTGCCAGCAGTTTACGTGGAGCTGGGGCCAACGTCCTGACTTTC. Translated, it gives CASSLRGAGANVLTF. V usage is TRBV28 and J usage is TRBJ2-6; D is unclear. This CDR3 region has 15 residues. CDR1 is MDHEN and CDR2 is SYDVKM in the germline V gene. V was cut by 2 bases and J by 2 bases, with 7 bases left in between.

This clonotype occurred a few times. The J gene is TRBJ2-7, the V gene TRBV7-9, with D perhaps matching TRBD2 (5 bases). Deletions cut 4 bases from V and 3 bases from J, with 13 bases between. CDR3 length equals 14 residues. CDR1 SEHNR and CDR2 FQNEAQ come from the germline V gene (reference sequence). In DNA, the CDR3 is TGTGCCAGCAGCTATGGAGGTCGGTTCTACGAGCAGTACTTC. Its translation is CASSYGGRFYEQYF.

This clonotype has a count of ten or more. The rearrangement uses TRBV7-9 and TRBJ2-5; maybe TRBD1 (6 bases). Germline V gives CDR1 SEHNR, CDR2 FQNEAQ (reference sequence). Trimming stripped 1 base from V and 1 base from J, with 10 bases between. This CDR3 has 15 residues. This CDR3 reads CASSLGQGFQETQYF. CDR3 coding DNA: TGTGCCAGCAGCTTAGGCCAGGGGTTCCAAGAGACCCAGTACTTC.

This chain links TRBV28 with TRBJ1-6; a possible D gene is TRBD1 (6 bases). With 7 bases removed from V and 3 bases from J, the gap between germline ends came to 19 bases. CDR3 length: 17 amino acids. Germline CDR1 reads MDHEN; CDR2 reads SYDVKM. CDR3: CASNPQGRSIYNSPLHF. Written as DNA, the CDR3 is TGTGCCAGCAACCCTCAGGGGCGTAGCATCTATAATTCACCCCTCCACTTT.

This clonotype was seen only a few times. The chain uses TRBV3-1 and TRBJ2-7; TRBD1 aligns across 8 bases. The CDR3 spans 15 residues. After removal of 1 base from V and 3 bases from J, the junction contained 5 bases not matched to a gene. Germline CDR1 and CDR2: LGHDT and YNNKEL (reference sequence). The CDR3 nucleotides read TGTGCCAGCAGCCAAGGGGACAGGATTCTCTACGAGCAGTACTTC. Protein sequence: CASSQGDRILYEQYF.

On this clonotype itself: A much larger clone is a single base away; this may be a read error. The chain's CDR3 is CASSVVGANTGELCF. DNA of the CDR3: TGCGCCAGCAGTGTGGTAGGGGCGAACACCGGGGAGCTGTGTTTT. This chain uses TRBV5-1 with TRBJ2-2, with D perhaps being TRBD1 or TRBD2 (5 bases each). The CDR3 covers 15 residues. Germline CDR1 is SGHRS and CDR2 is YFSETQ.

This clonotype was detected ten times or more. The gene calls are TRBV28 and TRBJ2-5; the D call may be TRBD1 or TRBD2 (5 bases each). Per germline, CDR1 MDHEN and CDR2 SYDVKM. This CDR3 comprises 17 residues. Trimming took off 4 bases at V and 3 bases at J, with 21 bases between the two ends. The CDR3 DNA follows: TGTGCCAGCAGTTGGGTCCGGGGCGTGAGCGATAAAGAGACCCAGTACTTC. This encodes CASSWVRGVSDKETQYF.

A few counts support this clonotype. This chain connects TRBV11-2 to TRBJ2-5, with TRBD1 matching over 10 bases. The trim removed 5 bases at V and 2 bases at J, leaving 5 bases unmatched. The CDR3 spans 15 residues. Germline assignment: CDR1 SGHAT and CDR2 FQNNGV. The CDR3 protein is CASSRTGGGQETQYF. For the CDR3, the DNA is TGTGCCAGCAGCCGGACAGGGGGAGGGCAAGAGACCCAGTACTTC.

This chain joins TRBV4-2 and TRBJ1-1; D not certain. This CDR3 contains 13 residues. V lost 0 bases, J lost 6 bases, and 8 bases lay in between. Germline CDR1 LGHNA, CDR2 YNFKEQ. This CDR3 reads CASSQEGSSEAFF. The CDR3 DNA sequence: TGTGCCAGCAGCCAAGAGGGGAGTTCTGAAGCTTTCTTT.

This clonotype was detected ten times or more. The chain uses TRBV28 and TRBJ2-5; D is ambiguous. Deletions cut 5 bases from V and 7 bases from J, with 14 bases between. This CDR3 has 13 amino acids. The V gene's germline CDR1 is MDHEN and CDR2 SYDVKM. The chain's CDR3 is CASSRNSRVTQYF. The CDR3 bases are TGTGCCAGCAGTAGGAACAGTCGTGTGACCCAGTACTTC.

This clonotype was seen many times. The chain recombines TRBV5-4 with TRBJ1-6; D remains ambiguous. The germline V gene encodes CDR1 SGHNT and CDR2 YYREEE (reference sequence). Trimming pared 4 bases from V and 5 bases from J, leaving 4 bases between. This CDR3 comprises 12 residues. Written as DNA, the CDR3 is TGTGCCAGCAGCCGGGATAATTCACCCCTCCACTTT. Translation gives CASSRDNSPLHF.

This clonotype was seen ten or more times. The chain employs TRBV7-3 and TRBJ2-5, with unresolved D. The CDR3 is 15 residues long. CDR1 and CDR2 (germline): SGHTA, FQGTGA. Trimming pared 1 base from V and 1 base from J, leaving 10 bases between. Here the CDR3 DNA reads TGTGCCAGCAGCTTAAATCACGGGCCCCAAGAGACCCAGTACTTC. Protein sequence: CASSLNHGPQETQYF.

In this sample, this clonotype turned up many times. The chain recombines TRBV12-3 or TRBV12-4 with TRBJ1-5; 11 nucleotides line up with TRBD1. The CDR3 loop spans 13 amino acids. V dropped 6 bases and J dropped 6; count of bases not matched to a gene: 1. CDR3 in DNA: TGTGCCAGCAGCGGGACAGGGGGTCAGCCCCAGCATTTT. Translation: CASSGTGGQPQHF.

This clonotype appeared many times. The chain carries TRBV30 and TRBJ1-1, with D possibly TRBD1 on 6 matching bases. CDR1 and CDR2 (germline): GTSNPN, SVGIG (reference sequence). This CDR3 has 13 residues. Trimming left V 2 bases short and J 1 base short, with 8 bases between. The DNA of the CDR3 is TGTGCCTGGAGTACAGGGTCGAACACTGAAGCTTTCTTT. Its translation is CAWSTGSNTEAFF.

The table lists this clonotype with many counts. In nucleotides, the CDR3 is TGTGCCAGCAGGCTTCAGGGGGCAGGTGAGCAGTACTTC. Translation gives CASRLQGAGEQYF. The gene calls are TRBV28 and TRBJ2-7; 8 positions agree with TRBD1. Germline V gene lookup returns CDR1 MDHEN and CDR2 SYDVKM. The CDR3 loop spans 13 amino acids. V lost 6 bases, J lost 7 bases, and 8 bases stayed unmatched.

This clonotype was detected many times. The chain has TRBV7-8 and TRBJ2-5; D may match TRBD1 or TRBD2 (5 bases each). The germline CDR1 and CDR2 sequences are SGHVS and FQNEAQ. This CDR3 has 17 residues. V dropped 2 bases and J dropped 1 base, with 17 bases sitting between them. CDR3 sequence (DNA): TGTGCCAGCAGCTTAAGGAACAGGTGGGCGGGCCAAGAGACCCAGTACTTC. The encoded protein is CASSLRNRWAGQETQYF.

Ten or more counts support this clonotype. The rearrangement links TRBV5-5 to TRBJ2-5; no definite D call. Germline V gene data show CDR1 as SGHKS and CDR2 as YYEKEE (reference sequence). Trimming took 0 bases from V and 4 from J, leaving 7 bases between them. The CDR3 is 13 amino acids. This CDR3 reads CASSLVLTETQYF. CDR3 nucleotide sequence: TGTGCCAGCAGCTTGGTTCTTACAGAGACCCAGTACTTC.

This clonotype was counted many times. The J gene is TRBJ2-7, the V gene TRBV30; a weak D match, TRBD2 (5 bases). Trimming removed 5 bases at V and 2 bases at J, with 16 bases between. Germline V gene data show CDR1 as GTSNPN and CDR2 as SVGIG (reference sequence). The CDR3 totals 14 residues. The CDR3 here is CAWDLNGITYEQYF. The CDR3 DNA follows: TGTGCCTGGGATCTGAACGGGATAACCTACGAGCAGTACTTC.

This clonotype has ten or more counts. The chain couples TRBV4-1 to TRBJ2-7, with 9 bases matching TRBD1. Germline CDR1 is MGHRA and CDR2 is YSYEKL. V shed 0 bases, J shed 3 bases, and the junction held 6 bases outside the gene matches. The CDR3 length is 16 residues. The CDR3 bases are TGCGCCAGCAGCCAAGACTCCGGGACAGGGAGCTACGAGCAGTACTTC. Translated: CASSQDSGTGSYEQYF.

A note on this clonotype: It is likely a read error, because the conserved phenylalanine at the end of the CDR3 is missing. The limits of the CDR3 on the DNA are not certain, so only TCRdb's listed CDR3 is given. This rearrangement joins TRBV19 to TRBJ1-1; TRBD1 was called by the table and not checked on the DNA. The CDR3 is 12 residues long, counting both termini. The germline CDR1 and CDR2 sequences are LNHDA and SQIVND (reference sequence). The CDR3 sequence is CASSIGDGQACY.

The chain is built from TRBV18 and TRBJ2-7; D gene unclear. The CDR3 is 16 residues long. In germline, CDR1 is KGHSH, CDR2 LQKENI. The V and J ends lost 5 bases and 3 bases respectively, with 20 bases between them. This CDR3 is CASSSGPPSGFYEQYF. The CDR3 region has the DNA TGTGCCAGCTCATCGGGTCCCCCATCAGGATTCTACGAGCAGTACTTC. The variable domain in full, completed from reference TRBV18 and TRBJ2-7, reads NAGVMQNPRHLVRRRGQEARLRCSPMKGHSHVYWYRQLPEEGLKFMVYLQKENIIDESGMPKERFSAEFPKEGPSILRIQQVVRGDSAAYFCASSSGPPSGFYEQYFGPGTRLTVT.

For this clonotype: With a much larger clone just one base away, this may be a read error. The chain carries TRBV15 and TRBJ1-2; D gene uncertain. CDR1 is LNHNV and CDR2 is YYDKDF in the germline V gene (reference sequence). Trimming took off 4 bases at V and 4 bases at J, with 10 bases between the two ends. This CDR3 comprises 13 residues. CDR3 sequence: CATSKVWFYGYTF. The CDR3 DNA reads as TGTGCCACCAGCAAGGTGTGGTTCTATGGCTACACCTTC.

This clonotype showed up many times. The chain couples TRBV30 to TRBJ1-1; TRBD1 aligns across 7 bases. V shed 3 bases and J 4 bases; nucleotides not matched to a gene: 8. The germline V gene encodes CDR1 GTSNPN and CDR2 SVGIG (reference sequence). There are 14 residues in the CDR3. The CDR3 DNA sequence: TGTGCCTGGAGACGAGGGGGCGTGACCACTGAAGCTTTCTTT. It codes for CAWRRGGVTTEAFF.

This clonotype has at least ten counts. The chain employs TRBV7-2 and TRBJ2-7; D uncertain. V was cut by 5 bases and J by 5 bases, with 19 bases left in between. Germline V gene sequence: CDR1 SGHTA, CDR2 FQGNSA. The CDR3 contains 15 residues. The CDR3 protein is CASSQAAGARNEQYF. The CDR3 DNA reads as TGTGCCAGCAGCCAGGCGGCAGGTGCTCGAAACGAGCAGTACTTC.

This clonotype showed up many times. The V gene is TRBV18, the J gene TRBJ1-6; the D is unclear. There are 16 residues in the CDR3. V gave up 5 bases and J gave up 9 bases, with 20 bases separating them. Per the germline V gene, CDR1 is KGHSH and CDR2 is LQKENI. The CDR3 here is CASSTSPAGLGSPLHF. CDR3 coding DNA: TGTGCCAGCTCAACATCTCCCGCGGGTCTAGGTTCACCCCTCCACTTT.

In DNA, the CDR3 is TGTGCCAGCTCACCGGGTTCGTCTCGGGCAGGGGGCAGGGAGACCCAGTACTTC. It yields the protein CASSPGSSRAGGRETQYF. V is TRBV18 and J is TRBJ2-5, with 8 bases aligning to TRBD1. The germline gives CDR1 KGHSH, CDR2 LQKENI. The J segment lost 5 bases and the V segment lost 3 bases, leaving 17 bases of the junction unmatched. The CDR3 has 18 residues.

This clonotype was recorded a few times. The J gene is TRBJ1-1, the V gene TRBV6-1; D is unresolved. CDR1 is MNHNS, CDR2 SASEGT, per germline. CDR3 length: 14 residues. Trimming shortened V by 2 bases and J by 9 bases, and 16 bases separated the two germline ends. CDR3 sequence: CASSESRLKEKAFF. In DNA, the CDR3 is TGTGCCAGCAGTGAATCCCGACTTAAAGAGAAAGCTTTCTTT.

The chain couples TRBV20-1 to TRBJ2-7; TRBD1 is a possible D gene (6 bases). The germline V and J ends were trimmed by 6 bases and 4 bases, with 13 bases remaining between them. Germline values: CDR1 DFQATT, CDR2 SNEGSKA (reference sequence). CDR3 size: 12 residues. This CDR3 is CSAAGELYEQYF. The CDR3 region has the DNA TGCAGTGCCGCAGGGGAGCTATACGAGCAGTACTTC.